This TCR beta chain was profiled in a study of blood T cell repertoires in COVID-19. Whole-study context: PBMCs, B-cell-depleted T cells, or T cells were the source of the cDNA or gDNA that made up the material.

The participants were between 18 and 89 years old and came from about two dozen US areas. Clinical history reported by participants formed the basis on which cohorts were assigned. The protocol was immunoSEQ multiplex PCR, while the TCRdb copy is restricted to in-frame clones and leaves out a portion. The sample holds about 270,000 clones; roughly 86% are singletons and the top ten take approximately 2%. The V gene's germline CDR1 is SGDLS and CDR2 YYNGEE. The ends were cut back, 3 bases at V and 10 bases at J, with 11 bases in the middle. The CDR3 extends over 13 amino acids. The rearrangement links TRBV9 to TRBJ1-6; D perhaps matches TRBD1 (6 bases). The TCR comes from a woman aged 55-75 years who had recovered from COVID-19. Material: PBMCs or T cells enriched from blood (not recorded which). CDR3 amino acids: CASSEGGDSPLHF. In nucleotides, the CDR3 is TGTGCCAGCAGCGAGGGGGGGGACTCACCCCTCCACTTT.